Listed below are T cell receptor beta chains from one sample, sequenced in a study of T cell changes during pregnancy in multiple sclerosis. Some clones are missing from TCRdb's copy, which holds only in-frame ones; the method was immunoSEQ multiplex PCR. The table lists approximately 65,000 clones, roughly nine tenths of them singletons. The starting material was CD4+ T cells from peripheral blood mononuclear cells, obtained in the first trimester of pregnancy. The receptors come from a female donor with multiple sclerosis, enrolled in a pregnancy study. Each CDR3 is given with its conserved first and last residue. The D gene is left open where the match is weak. Clone size appears in some rows only: once, few, many, or a class for an expanded clone.

clone_size d_call j_call cdr3_length v_call cdr3_aa cdr3_nt
. . TRBJ1-6 14 TRBV2 CASSDATGWSPLHF TGTGCCAGCAGTGATGCGACAGGCTGGTCACCCCTCCACTTT
once TRBD1 TRBJ1-1 17 TRBV19 CASITGTGTLLNTEAFF TGTGCCAGTATCACCGGGACAGGGACGCTTCTTAACACTGAAGCTTTCTTT
. . TRBJ1-2 16 TRBV10-3 CAISAGFTGPKGGYTF TGTGCCATCAGTGCTGGTTTTACAGGACCCAAGGGGGGCTACACCTTC
. . TRBJ1-5 14 TRBV30 CAWSRRGGNQPQHF TGTGCCTGGAGCAGGCGGGGAGGCAATCAGCCCCAGCATTTT
. TRBD1 TRBJ1-1 15 TRBV2 CASTGQGSGNTEAFF TGTGCCAGCACGGGACAGGGGTCGGGGAACACTGAAGCTTTCTTT
. TRBD1 TRBJ1-6 15 TRBV6-5 CASSIGTGISSPLHF TGTGCCAGCAGTATAGGGACAGGGATAAGTTCACCCCTCCACTTT
. . TRBJ1-2 13 TRBV30 CAWTREGLYGYTF TGTGCCTGGACCCGGGAGGGCCTCTATGGCTACACCTTC
. TRBD2 TRBJ2-1 17 TRBV9 CASSVKSSGHSYNEQFF TGTGCCAGCAGCGTTAAGAGTAGCGGGCACTCCTACAATGAGCAGTTCTTC
. TRBD1 TRBJ1-1 15 TRBV7-2 CASSLDGQGITEAFF TGTGCCAGCAGCTTAGACGGACAGGGAATCACTGAAGCTTTCTTT
. . TRBJ1-5 15 TRBV4-3 CASSQEAGPNQPQHF TGCGCCAGCAGCCAGGAAGCAGGGCCTAATCAGCCCCAGCATTTT
. . TRBJ2-7 14 TRBV29-1 CSVIWTVGTYEQYF TGCAGCGTCATTTGGACAGTAGGAACCTACGAGCAGTACTTC
. . TRBJ1-2 13 TRBV28 CASSFGGNYGYTF TGTGCCAGCAGTTTCGGCGGTAACTATGGCTACACCTTC
once . TRBJ2-5 15 TRBV5-4 CASSKSTGNQETQYF TGTGCCAGCAGCAAATCTACAGGGAACCAAGAGACCCAGTACTTC
. TRBD1 TRBJ2-7 15 TRBV5-4 CASSSDRESSYEQYF TGTGCCAGCAGCTCGGACAGGGAAAGCTCCTACGAGCAGTACTTC
. . TRBJ2-7 14 TRBV7-8 CASSLVGGWNEQYF TGTGCCAGCAGCTTAGTGGGGGGATGGAACGAGCAGTACTTC
. . TRBJ1-4 13 TRBV5-4 CAGADRTNEKLFF TGTGCCGGCGCCGACAGAACTAATGAAAAACTGTTTTTT
once . TRBJ1-1 15 TRBV5-6 CASSLLTGRNTEAFF TGTGCCAGCAGCTTACTGACAGGAAGGAACACTGAAGCTTTCTTT
. . TRBJ2-5 17 TRBV23-1 CASSQPAPVARGETQYF TGCGCCAGCAGTCAGCCCGCCCCGGTCGCCCGGGGAGAGACCCAGTACTTC
. . TRBJ2-3 13 TRBV2 CASREQGTDTQYF TGTGCCAGCAGGGAACAGGGAACAGATACGCAGTATTTT
. . TRBJ1-2 13 TRBV6-6 CASTGATNYGYTF TGTGCCAGCACAGGCGCAACTAACTATGGCTACACCTTC
. . TRBJ1-1 13 TRBV5-1 CASSLVVNTEAFF TGCGCCAGCAGCTTGGTAGTGAACACTGAAGCTTTCTTT
once . TRBJ2-3 15 TRBV5-4 CASSLDTGLADTQYF TGTGCCAGCAGCTTGGATACGGGATTAGCAGATACGCAGTATTTT
. TRBD2 TRBJ2-7 13 TRBV10-3 CAISESPGREQYF TGTGCCATCAGTGAGTCGCCCGGGAGGGAGCAGTACTTC
. . TRBJ1-2 15 TRBV5-6 CASSSVDRSTYGYTF TGTGCCAGCAGCTCCGTCGACAGGTCAACGTATGGCTACACCTTC
. TRBD1 TRBJ2-2 16 TRBV18 CASSPWDRANTGELFF TGTGCCAGCTCACCCTGGGACAGGGCGAACACCGGGGAGCTGTTTTTT
. . TRBJ1-4 13 TRBV6-5 CASSPGVWEKLFF TGTGCCAGCAGTCCAGGGGTTTGGGAAAAACTGTTTTTT
. TRBD2 TRBJ2-3 19 TRBV7-9 CASSFSPGTSGASTDTQYF TGTGCCAGCAGCTTCAGCCCGGGGACTAGCGGGGCTAGCACAGATACGCAGTATTTT
. TRBD1 TRBJ1-2 16 TRBV7-2 CASSPDRGQGNYGYTF TGTGCCAGCAGCCCCGATAGGGGGCAGGGGAACTATGGCTACACCTTC
. . TRBJ1-1 15 TRBV7-2 CASSLVLGGATEAFF TGTGCCAGCAGCTTAGTTCTGGGCGGGGCCACTGAAGCTTTCTTT
. . TRBJ1-5 15 TRBV6-5 CASSYSSGGNQPQHF TGTGCCAGCAGTTACTCATCAGGTGGCAATCAGCCCCAGCATTTT